This section outlines one T cell receptor (beta chain) sequence together with its context. Germline loops: CDR1 SGHRS, CDR2 YFSETQ. This CDR3 has 17 amino acids. The V and J ends lost 0 bases and 3 bases, in that order; junction bases with no gene match: 10. This table comes from immunoSEQ multiplex PCR, and its TCRdb copy is limited to in-frame clones, with some not included. The sample consists of tens of thousands of clones, approximately 84% of them appearing once. This sample was included in a study of OX40 agonist ivuxolimab in advanced cancers. This sequence joins TRBV5-1 and TRBJ2-7; TRBD2 matches at 9 bases. This TCR was sampled from an adult with an advanced solid tumor such as melanoma, head and neck, liver or kidney cancer. This specimen consisted of CD4+ or CD8+ T cells sorted from blood, obtained in a trial of the OX40 agonist ivuxolimab. CDR3 DNA: TGCGCCAGCAGCTTGGAAGGGCTAGCGGGGCACCACTACGAGCAGTACTTC. Translating gives CASSLEGLAGHHYEQYF.